This passage covers 19 T cell receptor beta chains from one sample sequenced in a study of cytomegalovirus exposure and HLA in healthy donors (dated by TCRdb to between 2016 and 2019). The library came from the immunoSEQ multiplex PCR assay. A mixture of 60 forward primers for TCR Vbeta segments and 13 reverse primers for TCR Jbeta segments was used in the multiplex PCR. In its TCRdb copy, this immuneACCESS table keeps in-frame sequences only and misses some clones. Where compared with another copy, unresolved V genes explain less than half of these, and the others have no known cause. The sample table contains over 100,000 clones; only one count was recorded for about 77% of them. Over 1.3% of the sample is taken by the ten largest. Sequenced sample: PBMCs. The receptors derive from a woman in her 40s in good health and CMV-seronegative.

The V and J genes are TRBV4-2 and TRBJ1-5; D is unclear. This CDR3 has 15 residues. CDR1 and CDR2 from the germline V gene are LGHNA and YNFKEQ. Trimming removed 5 bases at V and 0 bases at J, with 11 bases between. The CDR3 sequence is CASSSDGSSNQPQHF. The CDR3 DNA follows: TGTGCCAGCAGCTCGGACGGGAGTAGCAATCAGCCCCAGCATTTT.

The rearrangement uses TRBV7-9 and TRBJ1-1; possibly TRBD1 for D (5 bases). V was cut by 3 bases and J by 10 bases, with 15 bases left in between. Germline loops: CDR1 SEHNR, CDR2 FQNEAQ (reference sequence). The CDR3 totals 13 residues. CDR3 nucleotide sequence: TGTGCCAGCAGCTTCCGGACCGGGGGACTAGCTTTCTTT. Amino acid sequence: CASSFRTGGLAFF.

The V call is TRBV5-6, the J call TRBJ1-2, with a weak D call TRBD1 (5 bases). Germline CDR1 SGHDT, CDR2 YYEEEE. CDR3 length equals 14 residues. V was shortened by 0 bases and J by 3 bases, with 9 bases between the two germline ends. In DNA form, the CDR3 reads TGTGCCAGCAGCTTGGGTGCCAGGGACTATGGCTACACCTTC. Residues: CASSLGARDYGYTF.

This chain uses TRBV5-1 with TRBJ2-1; D may be TRBD1 (5 bases). Germline V gene lookup returns CDR1 SGHRS and CDR2 YFSETQ. Trimming shortened V by 3 bases and J by 4 bases, and 11 bases separated the two germline ends. The CDR3 covers 14 residues. The CDR3 coding sequence is TGCGCCAGCAGCTCCCTTGACAGTTACAATGAGCAGTTCTTC. Translating it yields CASSSLDSYNEQFF. Filled out from reference TRBV5-1 and TRBJ2-1, the complete variable domain reads KAGVTQTPRYLIKTRGQQVTLSCSPISGHRSVSWYQQTPGQGLQFLFEYFSETQRNKGNFPGRFSGRQFSNSRSEMNVSTLELGDSALYLCASSSLDSYNEQFFGPGTRLTVL.

This chain links TRBV18 with TRBJ2-1; TRBD2 is a possible D gene (6 bases). Germline assignment: CDR1 KGHSH and CDR2 LQKENI. This CDR3 is built from 15 residues. Trimming removed 2 bases at V and 4 bases at J, with 12 bases between. For the CDR3, the DNA is TGTGCCAGCTCACCAAACCTAGCGATGTACAATGAGCAGTTCTTC. Amino acid sequence: CASSPNLAMYNEQFF.

Only one count was recorded for this clone. V and J are TRBV19 and TRBJ2-3; weak D call: TRBD1 (6 bases). CDR1 is LNHDA, CDR2 SQIVND, per germline (reference sequence). The V end lost 6 bases, the J end lost 8 bases, and 18 bases lay between the germline ends. This CDR3 region has 14 residues. CDR3 sequence (DNA): TGTGCCAGTAGAACTGACAGGTCGAGCCGTACGCAGTATTTT. Protein sequence: CASRTDRSSRTQYF.

The rearrangement links TRBV29-1 to TRBJ1-2; no definite D call. There are 12 residues in the CDR3. The germline gives CDR1 SQVTM, CDR2 ANQGSEA. Trimming cost V 5 bases and J 5 bases, with 12 bases left between them. The CDR3 bases are TGCAGCGTTTCCGACGGCGGGTATGGCTACACCTTC. It yields the protein CSVSDGGYGYTF.

This clone occurred once. The rearrangement joins TRBV4-1 to TRBJ1-1, with D tentatively TRBD1 (5 bases). In germline, CDR1 is MGHRA, CDR2 YSYEKL. The CDR3 spans 16 residues. The ends were cut back, 3 bases at V and 3 bases at J, with 17 bases in the middle. CDR3 protein: CASSHPTGGMDTEAFF. As DNA, the CDR3 is TGCGCCAGCAGCCACCCAACCGGGGGAATGGACACTGAAGCTTTCTTT.

V and J are TRBV4-1 and TRBJ2-7, with D possibly matching TRBD2 (5 bases). The V gene's germline CDR1 is MGHRA and CDR2 YSYEKL. Trimming removed 0 bases from V and 5 bases from J, with 14 bases in between. This CDR3 spans 15 amino acids. The CDR3 loop is CASSQDSPEGDEQYF. CDR3 coding DNA: TGCGCCAGCAGCCAAGATTCGCCCGAGGGCGACGAGCAGTACTTC.

The V and J genes are TRBV2 and TRBJ2-5; 7 nucleotides line up with TRBD1. Germline CDR1 reads SNHLY; CDR2 reads FYNNEI. The CDR3 is 15 residues long. V dropped 0 bases and J dropped 4; count of bases not matched to a gene: 5. The DNA of the CDR3 is TGTGCCAGCAGTGAAGCGGTACAGGGGACAGAGACCCAGTACTTC. As protein: CASSEAVQGTETQYF.

The V gene is TRBV30, the J gene TRBJ1-3; D unresolved. V was cut by 3 bases and J by 5 bases, with 5 bases left in between. CDR3 length equals 11 residues. Looked up from germline, CDR1 is GTSNPN and CDR2 is SVGIG (reference sequence). The DNA of the CDR3 is TGTGCCTGGAGCCTTAGAAACACCATATATTTT. Translating it yields CAWSLRNTIYF. Supplemented by reference TRBV30 and TRBJ1-3, the full variable domain reads SQTIHQWPATLVQPVGSPLSLECTVEGTSNPNLYWYRQAAGRGLQLLFYSVGIGQISSEVPQNLSASRPQDRQFILSSKKLLLSDSGFYLCAWSLRNTIYFGEGSWLTVV.

The rearrangement joins TRBV7-9 to TRBJ1-2; TRBD1 might be the D (5 bases). Trimming took 1 base from V and 0 from J, leaving 9 bases between them. The CDR3 is 15 residues long. From germline, CDR1 is SEHNR and CDR2 FQNEAQ (reference sequence). CDR3 sequence (DNA): TGTGCCAGCAGCTTAGGGGGCGGTTCTAACTATGGCTACACCTTC. It translates to CASSLGGGSNYGYTF.

The chain links TRBV28 to TRBJ2-1; tentatively, D is TRBD2 (5 bases). This CDR3 has 14 amino acids. Trimming pared 6 bases from V and 3 bases from J, leaving 12 bases between. Germline lookup yields CDR1 MDHEN and CDR2 SYDVKM. This CDR3 is CASSGEMVYNEQFF. The CDR3 DNA sequence: TGTGCCAGCAGCGGGGAGATGGTCTACAATGAGCAGTTCTTC.

This clone was recorded only once. This chain uses TRBV28 with TRBJ1-4; D is possibly TRBD1 (5 bases). This CDR3 contains 14 residues. Germline V gives CDR1 MDHEN, CDR2 SYDVKM. The V end was cut by 7 bases, the J end by 8 bases, with 17 bases between. The CDR3, as DNA: TGTGCCAGCACCACTGGGGGGACGGGAGAAAAACTGTTTTTT. Its translation: CASTTGGTGEKLFF.

The chain carries TRBV7-9 and TRBJ1-2, with unresolved D. This CDR3 region has 12 residues. CDR1 and CDR2 (germline): SEHNR, FQNEAQ (reference sequence). Deletions cut 1 base from V and 7 bases from J, with 7 bases between. For the CDR3, the DNA is TGTGCCAGCAGCTTAGGCGCGGGTGGCTACACCTTC. It codes for CASSLGAGGYTF.

The gene calls are TRBV2 and TRBJ1-4, with TRBD1 as a possible D gene (5 bases). The germline V gene encodes CDR1 SNHLY and CDR2 FYNNEI. CDR3 length equals 14 residues. The V end was cut by 8 bases, the J end by 8 bases, with 18 bases between. The CDR3, as DNA: TGTGCCAGCCGGCGGGGCACTGGGAAAGAAAAACTGTTTTTT. Translating it yields CASRRGTGKEKLFF.

The V gene is TRBV9, the J gene TRBJ2-2; possibly TRBD1 for D (6 bases). This CDR3 has 14 amino acids. Germline loops: CDR1 SGDLS, CDR2 YYNGEE. Deletions cut 0 bases from V and 8 bases from J, with 11 bases between. CDR3 region: CASSVGGPVGELFF. CDR3 sequence (DNA): TGTGCCAGCAGCGTAGGGGGGCCGGTGGGGGAGCTGTTTTTT.

The chain is built from TRBV6-5 and TRBJ2-1; D might be TRBD1 (5 bases). Germline assignment: CDR1 MNHEY and CDR2 SVGAGI. V lost 0 bases to trimming and J lost 10 bases, with 16 bases between them. The CDR3 loop spans 15 amino acids. The CDR3 is CASSYSTTVWGEQFF. CDR3 DNA sequence: TGTGCCAGCAGTTACTCGACGACCGTTTGGGGCGAGCAGTTCTTC.

In this sample, this clone turned up once. This CDR3 is CASSSGTGGYGYTF. DNA of the CDR3: TGTGCCAGTAGTTCTGGGACAGGGGGGTATGGCTACACCTTC. The chain is built from TRBV19 and TRBJ1-2; 11 nucleotides agree with TRBD1. The V segment lost 5 bases and the J segment 5 bases; nucleotides outside the gene matches: 4. Germline loops: CDR1 LNHDA, CDR2 SQIVND (reference sequence). The CDR3 runs to 14 residues. Drawing the rest from reference TRBV19 and TRBJ1-2, the complete variable domain is DGGITQSPKYLFRKEGQNVTLSCEQNLNHDAMYWYRQDPGQGLRLIYYSQIVNDFQKGDIAEGYSVSREKKESFPLTVTSAQKNPTAFYLCASSSGTGGYGYTFGSGTRLTVV.